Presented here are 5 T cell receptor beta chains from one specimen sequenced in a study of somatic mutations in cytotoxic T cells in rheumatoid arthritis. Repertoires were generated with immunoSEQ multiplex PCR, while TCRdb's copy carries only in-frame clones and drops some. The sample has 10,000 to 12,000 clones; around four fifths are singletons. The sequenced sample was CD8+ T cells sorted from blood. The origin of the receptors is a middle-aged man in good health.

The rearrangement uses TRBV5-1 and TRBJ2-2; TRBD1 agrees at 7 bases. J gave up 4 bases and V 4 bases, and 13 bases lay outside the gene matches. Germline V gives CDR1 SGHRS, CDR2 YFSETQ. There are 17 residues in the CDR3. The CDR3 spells CASSLPETGPSTGELFF. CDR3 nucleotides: TGCGCCAGCAGCCTCCCCGAGACAGGGCCCAGCACCGGGGAGCTGTTTTTT.

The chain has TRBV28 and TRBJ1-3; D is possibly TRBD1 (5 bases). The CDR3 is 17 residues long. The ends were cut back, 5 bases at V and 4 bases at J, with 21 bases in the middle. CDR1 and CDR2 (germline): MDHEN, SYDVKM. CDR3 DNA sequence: TGTGCCAGCAGTCCTACAGTGGGGGGTCCGAGGGGAAACACCATATATTTT. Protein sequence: CASSPTVGGPRGNTIYF.

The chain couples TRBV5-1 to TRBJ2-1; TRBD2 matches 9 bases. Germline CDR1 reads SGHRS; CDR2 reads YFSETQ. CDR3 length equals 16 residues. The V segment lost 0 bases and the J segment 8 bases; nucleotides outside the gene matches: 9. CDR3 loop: CASSLVGGGAVDEQFF. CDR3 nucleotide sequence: TGCGCCAGCAGCTTGGTGGGCGGGGGGGCCGTGGATGAGCAGTTCTTC.

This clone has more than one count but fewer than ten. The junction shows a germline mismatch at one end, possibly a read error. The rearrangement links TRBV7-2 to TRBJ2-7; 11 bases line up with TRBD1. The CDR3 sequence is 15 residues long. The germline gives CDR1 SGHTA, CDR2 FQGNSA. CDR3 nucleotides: TGCGCCAGCAGCCCGGGACAGGGGGAAGGCTACGAGCAGTACTTC. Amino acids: CASSPGQGEGYEQYF.

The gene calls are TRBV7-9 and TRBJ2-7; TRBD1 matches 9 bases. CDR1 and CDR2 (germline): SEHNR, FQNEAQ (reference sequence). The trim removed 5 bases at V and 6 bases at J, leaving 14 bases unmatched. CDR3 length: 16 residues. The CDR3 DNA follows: TGTGCCAGCAGCACAAGTTCGGGGACAGGGATGAGCGAGCAGTACTTC. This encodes CASSTSSGTGMSEQYF.